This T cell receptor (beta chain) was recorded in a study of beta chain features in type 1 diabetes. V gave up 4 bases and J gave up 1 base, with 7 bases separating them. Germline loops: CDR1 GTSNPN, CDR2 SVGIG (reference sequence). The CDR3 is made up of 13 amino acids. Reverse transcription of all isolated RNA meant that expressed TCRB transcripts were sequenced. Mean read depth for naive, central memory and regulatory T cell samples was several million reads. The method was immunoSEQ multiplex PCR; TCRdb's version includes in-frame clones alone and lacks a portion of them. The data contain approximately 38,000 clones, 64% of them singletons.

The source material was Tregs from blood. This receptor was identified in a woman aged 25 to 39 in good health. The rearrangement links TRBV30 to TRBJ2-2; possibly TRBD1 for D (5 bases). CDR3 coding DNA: TGTGCCTGGACAGGACAGAACACCGGGGAGCTGTTTTTT. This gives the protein CAWTGQNTGELFF.